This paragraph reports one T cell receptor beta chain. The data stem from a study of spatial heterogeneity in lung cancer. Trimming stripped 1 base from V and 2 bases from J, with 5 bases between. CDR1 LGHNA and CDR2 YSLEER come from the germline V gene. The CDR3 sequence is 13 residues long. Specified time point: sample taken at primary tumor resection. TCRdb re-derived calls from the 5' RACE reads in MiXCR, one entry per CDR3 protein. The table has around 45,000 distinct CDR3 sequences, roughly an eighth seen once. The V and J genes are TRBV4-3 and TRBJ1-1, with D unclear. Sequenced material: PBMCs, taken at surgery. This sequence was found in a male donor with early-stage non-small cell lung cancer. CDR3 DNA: TGCGCCAGCAGCCAAGCCCCCAACACTGAAGCTTTCTTT. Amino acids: CASSQAPNTEAFF.